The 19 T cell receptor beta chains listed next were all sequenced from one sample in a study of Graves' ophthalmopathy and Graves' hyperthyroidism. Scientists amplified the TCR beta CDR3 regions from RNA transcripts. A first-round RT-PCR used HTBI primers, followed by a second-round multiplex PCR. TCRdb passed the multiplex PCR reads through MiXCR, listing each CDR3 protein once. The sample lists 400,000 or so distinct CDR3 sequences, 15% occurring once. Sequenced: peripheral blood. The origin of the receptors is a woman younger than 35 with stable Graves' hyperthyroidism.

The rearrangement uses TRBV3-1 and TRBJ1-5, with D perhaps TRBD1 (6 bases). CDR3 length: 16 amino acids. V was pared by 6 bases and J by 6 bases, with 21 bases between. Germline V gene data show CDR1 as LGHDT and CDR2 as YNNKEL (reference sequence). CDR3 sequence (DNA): TGTGCCAGCAGTTGGGGGGCGGGGGCGGTTGGTCAGCCCCAGCATTTT. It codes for CASSWGAGAVGQPQHF.

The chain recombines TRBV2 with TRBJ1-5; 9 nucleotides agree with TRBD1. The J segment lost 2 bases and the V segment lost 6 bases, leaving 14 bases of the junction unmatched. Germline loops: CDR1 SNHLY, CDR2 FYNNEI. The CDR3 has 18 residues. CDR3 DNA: TGTGCCAGCAGACCATATTACCGGGACAGGGATGGCAATCAGCCCCAGCATTTT. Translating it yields CASRPYYRDRDGNQPQHF.

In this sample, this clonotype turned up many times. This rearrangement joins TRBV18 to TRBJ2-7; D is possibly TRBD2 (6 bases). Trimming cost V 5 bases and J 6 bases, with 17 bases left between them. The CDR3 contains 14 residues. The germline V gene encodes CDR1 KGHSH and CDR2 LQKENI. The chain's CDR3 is CASSSRDSGGEQYF. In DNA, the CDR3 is TGTGCCAGCTCATCAAGGGACTCCGGCGGCGAGCAGTACTTC.

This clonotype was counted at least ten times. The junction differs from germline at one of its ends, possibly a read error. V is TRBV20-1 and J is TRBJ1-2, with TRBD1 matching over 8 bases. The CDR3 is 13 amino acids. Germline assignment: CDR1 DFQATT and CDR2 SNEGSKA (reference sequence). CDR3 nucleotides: TGCAGTGCTTGGGGACAGGTTAACAATGGCTACACCTTC. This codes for CSAWGQVNNGYTF.

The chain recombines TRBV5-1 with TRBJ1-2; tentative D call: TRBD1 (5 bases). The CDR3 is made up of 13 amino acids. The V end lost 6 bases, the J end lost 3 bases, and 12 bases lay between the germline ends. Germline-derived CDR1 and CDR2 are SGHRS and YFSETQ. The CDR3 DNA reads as TGCGCCAGCACCCTATGGGGACACTATGGCTACACCTTC. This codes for CASTLWGHYGYTF.

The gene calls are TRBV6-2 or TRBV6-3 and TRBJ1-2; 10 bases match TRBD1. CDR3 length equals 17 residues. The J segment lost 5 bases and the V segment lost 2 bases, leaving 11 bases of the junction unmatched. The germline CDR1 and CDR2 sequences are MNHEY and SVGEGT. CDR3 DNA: TGTGCCAGCAGTTACGGGACAGGGGCCTTGTATCGATATGGCTACACCTTC. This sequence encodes CASSYGTGALYRYGYTF.

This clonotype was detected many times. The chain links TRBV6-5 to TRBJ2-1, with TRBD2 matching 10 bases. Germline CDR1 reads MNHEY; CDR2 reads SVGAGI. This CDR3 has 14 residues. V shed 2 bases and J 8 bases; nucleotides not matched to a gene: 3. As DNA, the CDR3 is TGTGCCAGCAGTTACGGGACTAGCGTAGATGAGCAGTTCTTC. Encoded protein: CASSYGTSVDEQFF.

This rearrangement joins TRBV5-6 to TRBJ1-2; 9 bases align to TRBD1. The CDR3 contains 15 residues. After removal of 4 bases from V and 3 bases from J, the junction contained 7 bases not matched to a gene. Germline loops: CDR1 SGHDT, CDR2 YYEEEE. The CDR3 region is CASSRPQGADYGYTF. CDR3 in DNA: TGTGCCAGCAGCAGGCCACAGGGGGCGGACTATGGCTACACCTTC.

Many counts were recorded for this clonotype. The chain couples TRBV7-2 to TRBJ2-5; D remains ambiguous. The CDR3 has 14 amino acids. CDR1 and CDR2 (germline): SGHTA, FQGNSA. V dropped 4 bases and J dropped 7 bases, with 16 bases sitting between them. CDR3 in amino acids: CASSSPPAGGTQYF. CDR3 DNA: TGTGCCAGCAGCTCCCCCCCCGCAGGCGGGACCCAGTACTTC.

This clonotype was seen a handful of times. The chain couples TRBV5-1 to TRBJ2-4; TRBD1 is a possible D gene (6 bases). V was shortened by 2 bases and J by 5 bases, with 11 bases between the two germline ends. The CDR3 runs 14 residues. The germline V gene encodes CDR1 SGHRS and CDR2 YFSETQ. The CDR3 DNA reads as TGCGCCAGCAGCTTCCCAGGGGTGGAAAACATTCAGTACTTC. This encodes CASSFPGVENIQYF.

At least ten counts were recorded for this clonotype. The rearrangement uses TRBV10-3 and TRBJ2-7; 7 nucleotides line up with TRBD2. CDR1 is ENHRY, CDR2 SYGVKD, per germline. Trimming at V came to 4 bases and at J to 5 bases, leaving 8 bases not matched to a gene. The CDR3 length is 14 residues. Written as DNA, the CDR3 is TGTGCCATCAGTGTTACCGGGGGGTTCGACGAGCAGTACTTC. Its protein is CAISVTGGFDEQYF.

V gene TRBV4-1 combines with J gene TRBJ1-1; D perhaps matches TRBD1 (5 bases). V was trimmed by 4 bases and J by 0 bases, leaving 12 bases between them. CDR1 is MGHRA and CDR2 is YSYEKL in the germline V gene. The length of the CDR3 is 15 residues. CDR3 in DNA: TGCGCCAGCAGCCCGAGCGGGACGGTGAACACTGAAGCTTTCTTT. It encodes CASSPSGTVNTEAFF.

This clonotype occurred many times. The chain's CDR3 is CASREDRGRERGYTF. DNA for the CDR3: TGTGCCAGTAGGGAGGACAGGGGTAGGGAAAGAGGCTACACCTTC. The V call is TRBV19, the J call TRBJ1-2; 9 bases fit TRBD1. CDR3 length: 15 amino acids. The germline gives CDR1 LNHDA, CDR2 SQIVND (reference sequence). J gave up 8 bases and V 6 bases, and 13 bases lay outside the gene matches.

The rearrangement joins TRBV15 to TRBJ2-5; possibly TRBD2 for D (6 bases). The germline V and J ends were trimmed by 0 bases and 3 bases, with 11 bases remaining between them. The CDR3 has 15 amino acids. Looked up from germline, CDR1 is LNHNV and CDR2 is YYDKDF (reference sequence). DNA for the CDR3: TGTGCCACCAGCAGAGATTGGGGGGAGGAAGAGACCCAGTACTTC. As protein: CATSRDWGEEETQYF.

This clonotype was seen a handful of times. CDR3 in amino acids: CASSLLSGRKLFF. The CDR3 DNA reads as TGTGCCAGCAGCTTATTGAGTGGAAGAAAACTGTTTTTT. V is TRBV7-2 and J is TRBJ1-4; D is undetermined. V dropped 2 bases and J dropped 10 bases, with 11 bases sitting between them. Germline CDR1 and CDR2: SGHTA and FQGNSA. The CDR3 sequence is 13 residues long.

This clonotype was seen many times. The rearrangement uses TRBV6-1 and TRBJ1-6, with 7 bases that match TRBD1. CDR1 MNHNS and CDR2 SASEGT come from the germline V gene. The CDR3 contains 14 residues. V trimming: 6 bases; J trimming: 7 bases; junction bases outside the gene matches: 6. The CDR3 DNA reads TGTGCCAGCAGCCAGACAGGGTTGAATTCACCCCTCCACTTT. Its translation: CASSQTGLNSPLHF.

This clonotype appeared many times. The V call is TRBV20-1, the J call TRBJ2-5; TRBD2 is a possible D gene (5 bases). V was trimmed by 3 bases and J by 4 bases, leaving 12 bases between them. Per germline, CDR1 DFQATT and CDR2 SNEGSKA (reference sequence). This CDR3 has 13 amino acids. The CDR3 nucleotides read TGCAGTGCTAGGATCCCGGGAACAGAGACCCAGTACTTC. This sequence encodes CSARIPGTETQYF.

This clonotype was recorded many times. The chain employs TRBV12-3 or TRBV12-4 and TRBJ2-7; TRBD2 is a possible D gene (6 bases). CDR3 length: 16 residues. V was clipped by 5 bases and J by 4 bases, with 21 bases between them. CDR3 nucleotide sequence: TGTGCCAGCAGTCCCACCGGGGGTGGGGGAAGGTACGAGCAGTACTTC. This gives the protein CASSPTGGGGRYEQYF.

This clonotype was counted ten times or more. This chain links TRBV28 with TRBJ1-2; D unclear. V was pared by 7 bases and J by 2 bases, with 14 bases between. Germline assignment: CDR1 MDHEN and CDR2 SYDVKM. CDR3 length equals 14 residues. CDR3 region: CASTHSRKNYGYTF. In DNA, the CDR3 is TGTGCCAGCACTCATTCGAGGAAGAACTATGGCTACACCTTC.